The 26 T cell receptor beta chains below were found in one sample sequenced in a study of T cells expressing NK-cell markers. TCRdb re-analyzed the 5' RACE reads; it lists each CDR3 protein once, without DNA. The table gives roughly 430,000 distinct CDR3 sequences; the top ten clones make up 6% to 8% of it. The sequencing sample was made of blood T cells: a sorted CD56 or NKG2C T cell subset, CD4+ or CD8+ T cells, or bulk PBMC T cells (not recorded which). Receptors originate from a woman aged 18-70 years in good health.

The chain recombines TRBV20-1 with TRBJ1-3. Germline V CDR1 and CDR2: DFQATT, SNEGSKA (reference sequence). This CDR3 contains 14 residues. The CDR3 here is CSAPDLSSGNTIYF.

This chain links TRBV9 with TRBJ1-1. CDR3 size: 14 residues. Germline CDR1 and CDR2: SGDLS and YYNGEE. This CDR3 is CASSVASWEGEAFF.

CDR3 protein: CASSQDLRDNPYEQYF. V gene TRBV4-3 combines with J gene TRBJ2-7; TCRdb indicates TRBD1, and absent DNA this call remains unverified. Germline CDR1 is LGHNA and CDR2 is YSLEER. CDR3 length: 16 residues.

Here the CDR3 reads CASRETYPGDEKLFF. The rearrangement uses TRBV12-3 or TRBV12-4 and TRBJ1-4; TCRdb proposes TRBD1, but this gene call is untestable without DNA. This CDR3 is 15 amino acids long.

The chain combines TRBV7-8 with TRBJ2-1; TCRdb selects TRBD1, and the lack of DNA leaves this call unchecked. The CDR3 length is 14 residues. Germline CDR1 reads SGHVS; CDR2 reads FQNEAQ. CDR3: CASTRGNSYNEQFF. Full variable domain (missing parts from reference TRBV7-8 and TRBJ2-1): GAGVSQSPRYKVAKRGQDVALRCDPISGHVSLFWYQQALGQGPEFLTYFQNEAQLDKSGLPSDRFFAERPEGSVSTLKIQRTQQEDSAVYLCASTRGNSYNEQFFGPGTRLTVL.

This chain's CDR3 is CSARERVYTDTQYF. The chain has TRBV20-1 and TRBJ2-3. Germline V gives CDR1 DFQATT, CDR2 SNEGSKA (reference sequence). The CDR3 spans 14 residues.

This chain uses TRBV7-9 with TRBJ1-1; TCRdb selects TRBD1, and the lack of DNA leaves this call unchecked. The CDR3 has 17 residues. CDR1 is SEHNR and CDR2 is FQNEAQ in the germline V gene (reference sequence). The CDR3 here is CASSLSGARLMNTEAFF. Looking up the rest from reference TRBV7-9 and TRBJ1-1 gives the full variable domain: DTGVSQNPRHKITKRGQNVTFRCDPISEHNRLYWYRQTLGQGPEFLTYFQNEAQLEKSRLLSDRFSAERPKGSFSTLEIQRTEQGDSAMYLCASSLSGARLMNTEAFFGQGTRLTVV.

The genes are TRBV20-1 and TRBJ2-1; TCRdb gives TRBD2 as the D gene, but with no DNA this cannot be confirmed. Germline loops: CDR1 DFQATT, CDR2 SNEGSKA (reference sequence). CDR3 size: 16 residues. The chain's CDR3 is CSAWEPTSGRGNEQFF.

This chain joins TRBV5-5 and TRBJ1-1; the D call of TRBD1 rests on TCRdb alone, since no DNA is present to check it. Per germline, CDR1 SGHKS and CDR2 YYEKEE (reference sequence). CDR3 size: 16 residues. The CDR3 protein is CASSRRTHTGGTEAFF.

The J gene is TRBJ2-7, the V gene TRBV20-1; the D gene TCRdb calls, TRBD1, cannot be checked with no DNA. The CDR3 runs 13 residues. Germline-derived CDR1 and CDR2 are DFQATT and SNEGSKA (reference sequence). The CDR3 sequence is CSARTDRGDEQYF.

The chain couples TRBV11-1 to TRBJ1-2; TCRdb returns TRBD1, unconfirmable since there is no DNA. CDR1 SGHAT and CDR2 FQDESV come from the germline V gene (reference sequence). The CDR3 extends over 18 amino acids. The CDR3 loop reads CASSLAAGGRPVWHGYTF.

This rearrangement joins TRBV5-4 to TRBJ2-7; TCRdb designates TRBD2, a call that cannot be tested without DNA. CDR1 is SGHNT, CDR2 YYREEE, per germline (reference sequence). The CDR3 runs 16 residues. CDR3: CASSLLAGAGSYEQYF.

The chain uses TRBV2 and TRBJ2-7; as DNA is missing, the TRBD1 call by TCRdb cannot be tested. Germline CDR1 SNHLY, CDR2 FYNNEI. CDR3 size: 18 residues. The CDR3 reads CASSDPQVWTGMTYEQYF.

The chain links TRBV24-1 to TRBJ2-1; the D call of TRBD2 rests on TCRdb alone, since no DNA is present to check it. Germline V gives CDR1 KGHDR, CDR2 SFDVKD. The CDR3 spans 19 residues. This chain's CDR3 is CATSDAIGLAGAGYNEQFF.

This sequence joins TRBV7-2 and TRBJ2-5. CDR3 length: 14 residues. Germline CDR1 reads SGHTA; CDR2 reads FQGNSA. Here the CDR3 reads CASSLATSYETQYF. The full variable domain, with the rest looked up from reference TRBV7-2 and TRBJ2-5, is GAGVSQSPSNKVTEKGKDVELRCDPISGHTALYWYRQSLGQGLEFLIYFQGNSAPDKSGLPSDRFSAERTGGSVSTLTIQRTQQEDSAVYLCASSLATSYETQYFGPGTRLLVL.

The chain is built from TRBV6-1 and TRBJ2-2; the D gene TCRdb calls, TRBD2, cannot be checked with no DNA. Germline loops: CDR1 MNHNS, CDR2 SASEGT. The CDR3 consists of 16 residues. The CDR3 reads CASNKLAGGPTWELFF.

V gene TRBV20-1 combines with J gene TRBJ2-1; TCRdb outputs TRBD2, but without DNA this stays unchecked. Germline assignment: CDR1 DFQATT and CDR2 SNEGSKA (reference sequence). This CDR3 region has 15 residues. CDR3 amino acids: CSASLGTSTYNEQFF.

The rearrangement joins TRBV7-8 to TRBJ1-3. Germline CDR1 is SGHVS and CDR2 is FQNEAQ. This CDR3 spans 13 amino acids. CDR3: CASSLESRNTIYF.

This chain links TRBV7-9 with TRBJ2-1; TCRdb selects TRBD2, and the lack of DNA leaves this call unchecked. There are 12 residues in the CDR3. In germline, CDR1 is SEHNR, CDR2 FQNEAQ (reference sequence). The CDR3 loop reads CASSLQSPKQFF.

The chain uses TRBV20-1 and TRBJ2-3. The germline V gene has CDR1 DFQATT and CDR2 SNEGSKA (reference sequence). CDR3 size: 13 residues. CDR3 region: CRLDPQHTDTQYF.

The V call is TRBV6-4, the J call TRBJ2-1; TCRdb selects TRBD2, and the lack of DNA leaves this call unchecked. This CDR3 contains 15 residues. Germline lookup yields CDR1 MRHNA and CDR2 SNTAGT. CDR3 residues: CASSGRLAGYNEQFF.

The chain links TRBV14 to TRBJ1-1. This CDR3 is built from 12 residues. Per germline, CDR1 SGHDN and CDR2 FVKESK. CDR3 sequence: CASSHSGNLAFF. Full variable domain (missing parts from reference TRBV14 and TRBJ1-1): EAGVTQFPSHSVIEKGQTVTLRCDPISGHDNLYWYRRVMGKEIKFLLHFVKESKQDESGMPNNRFLAERTGGTYSTLKVQPAELEDSGVYFCASSHSGNLAFFGQGTRLTVV.

This sequence joins TRBV12-3 or TRBV12-4 and TRBJ1-5; absent DNA, TCRdb's TRBD1 call cannot be checked. This CDR3 is built from 14 residues. CDR3 sequence reads: CASSRGRGNQPQHF.

The chain has TRBV5-5 and TRBJ2-1. The CDR3 has 15 amino acids. CDR1 and CDR2 from the germline V gene are SGHKS and YYEKEE (reference sequence). CDR3 residues: CASSLVLSGYNEQFF.

The V and J genes are TRBV6-5 and TRBJ2-3; TCRdb's D call, TRBD1, is unchecked because there is no DNA. The germline V gene encodes CDR1 MNHEY and CDR2 SVGAGI. The CDR3 consists of 17 residues. The CDR3 sequence: CASSYSNDRGLADTQYF.

The chain carries TRBV5-1 and TRBJ2-2. This CDR3 comprises 15 residues. Looked up from germline, CDR1 is SGHRS and CDR2 is YFSETQ. CDR3: CASSLVAQPTGELFF.